The TCR beta chain described here comes from a study of neoadjuvant nivolumab and ipilimumab in lung cancer. Study-level background: Nivolumab 3 mg/kg was given days 1, 15 and 29, plus ipilimumab 1 mg/kg day 1 in combination.

Regarding the study as a whole: Pathologic regression was not significantly tied to TCR clonality. TCR sequencing covered a small number of samples. Resected-tumor TCR richness correlated positively with pretherapy blood richness.

Measured with immunoSEQ multiplex PCR; TCRdb has only the in-frame clones, and not every one. The top ten hold about 2.5% of the sample, which has under 15,000 clones, around 95% seen once. Germline V gene lookup returns CDR1 GTSNPN and CDR2 SVGIG (reference sequence). The CDR3 sequence is 15 residues long. J gave up 1 base and V 4 bases, and 7 bases lay outside the gene matches. Note on this clone: Its cognate antigen is unknown.

This specimen was peripheral blood, taken after neoadjuvant nivolumab, alone or with ipilimumab, at or shortly before surgery. The V and J genes are TRBV30 and TRBJ2-3, with TRBD2 identical over 8 bases. The clonotype originates from an adult with non-small cell lung cancer. CDR3 bases: TGTGCCTGGACTGCTCGACTAGCGCGCACAGATACGCAGTATTTT. It yields the protein CAWTARLARTDTQYF.